The sequence of this T cell receptor beta chain was determined in a study of cytomegalovirus exposure and HLA in healthy donors. Comment on this clone: No antigen is known for it.

In germline, CDR1 is SGDLS, CDR2 YYNGEE. V trimming: 1 base; J trimming: 9 bases; junction bases outside the gene matches: 13. This CDR3 has 17 amino acids. Findings of the study overall: The only immune exposure information that was available was CMV serostatus. A further, later analysis showed that HLA-associated TCR beta chains (compared with equally common others) were more clonally expanded. Earlier findings revealed that most TCR beta V segments proved productive either about 90% or about 30% of the time.

Vbeta (60) and Jbeta (13) primers were used in the PCR. Sequencing used immunoSEQ multiplex PCR; TCRdb keeps in-frame clones, though not all of them. In the table there are 160,000 or so clones, roughly 87% of which are singletons. The specimen was PBMCs. The chain uses TRBV9 and TRBJ2-1, with TRBD2 matching 10 bases. The TCR was taken from a man aged 45-65 years in good health and CMV-seropositive. The CDR3 DNA follows: TGTGCCAGCAGCGTAAACCCCGATACTAGCGGGATTGCTGAGCAGTTCTTC. Its translation: CASSVNPDTSGIAEQFF. Full variable domain (rest looked up from reference TRBV9 and TRBJ2-1): DSGVTQTPKHLITATGQRVTLRCSPRSGDLSVYWYQQSLDQGLQFLIQYYNGEERAKGNILERFSAQQFPDLHSELNLSSLELGDSALYFCASSVNPDTSGIAEQFFGPGTRLTVL.